Each of the 5 T cell receptor beta chains below was sequenced from the same sample in a study of esophageal squamous cell carcinoma under preoperative chemotherapy. TCRdb recomputed calls from the PCR reads with MiXCR, one row per CDR3 protein. The sample includes 34,000 or so distinct CDR3 sequences, around 49% of them seen just once. As to time point: after preoperative PTX-NDP chemotherapy. The sample was gathered from a patient given preoperative chemotherapy. All receptors come from a human donor with esophageal squamous cell carcinoma. The donor label of this sample is uncertain.

The chain carries TRBV12-3 or TRBV12-4 and TRBJ1-1; 12 nucleotides line up with TRBD1. Trimming removed 5 bases from V and 3 bases from J; junction bases left unmatched: 1. The CDR3 has 14 amino acids. The CDR3 nucleotides read TGTGCCAGCAGTGGGACAGGGGGCTACACTGAAGCTTTCTTT. Amino acid sequence: CASSGTGGYTEAFF.

This rearrangement joins TRBV7-9 to TRBJ2-7; no reliable D call. Trimming pared 8 bases from V and 0 bases from J, leaving 14 bases between. The germline V gene has CDR1 SEHNR and CDR2 FQNEAQ (reference sequence). CDR3 length: 14 residues. This chain's CDR3 is CASAESVSSYEQYF. The DNA of the CDR3 is TGTGCCAGCGCTGAGTCGGTTAGCTCCTACGAGCAGTACTTC. The variable domain in full, completed from reference TRBV7-9 and TRBJ2-7, reads DTGVSQNPRHKITKRGQNVTFRCDPISEHNRLYWYRQTLGQGPEFLTYFQNEAQLEKSRLLSDRFSAERPKGSFSTLEIQRTEQGDSAMYLCASAESVSSYEQYFGPGTRLTVT.

The chain has TRBV7-2 and TRBJ2-3; D is perhaps TRBD2 (6 bases). TRBJ2-7 matches the DNA end more closely, so the J call is doubtful. The V gene's germline CDR1 is SGHTA and CDR2 FQGNSA. This CDR3 comprises 16 residues. Here the CDR3 reads CASSAATRGAKDTQYF. The DNA for the CDR3 is TGTGCCAGCAGCGCCGCGACTCGCGGGGCCAAAGATACGCAGTACTTC.

This clonotype came up once. A junction boundary mismatches the germline segment, possibly from a read error. V gene TRBV7-6 combines with J gene TRBJ2-2; D is ambiguous. Germline V lookup: CDR1 SGHVS, CDR2 FNYEAQ. This CDR3 comprises 13 residues. As DNA, the CDR3 is TGTGCCAGCAGGGCCTTGAACACAGAGGCGCTGTATTTT. It codes for CASRALNTEALYF.

Turning to this clonotype: At one of its ends the junction is not consistent with the germline gene, which may arise from a read error. The chain recombines TRBV7-2 with TRBJ1-2; D is uncertain. Germline assignment: CDR1 SGHTA and CDR2 FQGNSA. The CDR3 runs to 13 residues. The CDR3 nucleotides are TGTGCCAGCAGCTTCGGTGCTAACAATGACGCCATCTTC. This gives the protein CASSFGANNDAIF.